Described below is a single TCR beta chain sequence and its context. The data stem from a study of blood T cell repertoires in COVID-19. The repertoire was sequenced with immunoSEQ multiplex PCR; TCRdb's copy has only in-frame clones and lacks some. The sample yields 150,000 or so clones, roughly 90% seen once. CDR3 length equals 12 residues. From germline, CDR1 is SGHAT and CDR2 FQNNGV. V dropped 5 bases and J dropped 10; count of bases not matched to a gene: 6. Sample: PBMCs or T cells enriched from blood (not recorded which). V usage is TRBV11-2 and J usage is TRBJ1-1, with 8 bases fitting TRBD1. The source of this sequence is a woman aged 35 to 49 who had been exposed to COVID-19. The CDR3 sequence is CASSLPGGRAFF. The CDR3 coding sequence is TGTGCCAGCAGCCTACCAGGGGGCCGAGCTTTCTTT.